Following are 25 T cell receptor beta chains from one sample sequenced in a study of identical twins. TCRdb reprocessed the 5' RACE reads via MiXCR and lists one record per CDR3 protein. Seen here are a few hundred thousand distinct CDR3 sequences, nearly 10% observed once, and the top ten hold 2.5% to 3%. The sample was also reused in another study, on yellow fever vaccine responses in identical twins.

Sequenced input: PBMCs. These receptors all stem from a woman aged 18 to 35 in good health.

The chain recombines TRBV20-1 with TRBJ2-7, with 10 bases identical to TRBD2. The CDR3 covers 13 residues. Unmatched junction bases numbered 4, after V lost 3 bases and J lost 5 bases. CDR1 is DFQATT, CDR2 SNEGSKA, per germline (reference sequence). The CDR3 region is CSASLAGDHEQYF. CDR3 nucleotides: TGCAGTGCTAGCCTAGCGGGAGACCACGAGCAGTACTTC.

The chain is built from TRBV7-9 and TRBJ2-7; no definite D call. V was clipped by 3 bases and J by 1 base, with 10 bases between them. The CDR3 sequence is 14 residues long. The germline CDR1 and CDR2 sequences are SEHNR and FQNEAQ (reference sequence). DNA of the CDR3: TGTGCCAGCAGCTTTTCGGCGGCTTCCTACGAGCAGTACTTC. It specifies CASSFSAASYEQYF.

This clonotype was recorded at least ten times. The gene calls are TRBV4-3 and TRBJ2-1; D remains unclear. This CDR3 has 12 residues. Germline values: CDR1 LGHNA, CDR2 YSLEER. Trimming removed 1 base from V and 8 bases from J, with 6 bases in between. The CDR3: CASSQGNDEQFF. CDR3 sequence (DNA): TGCGCCAGCAGCCAAGGTAACGATGAGCAGTTCTTC.

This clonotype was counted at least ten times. The CDR3 DNA is TGTGCCAGCAGCTTAGGGGACAGGGCGACCGGGGAGCTGTTTTTT. Its translation: CASSLGDRATGELFF. This chain links TRBV7-9 with TRBJ2-2, with TRBD1 matching over 9 bases. Germline lookup yields CDR1 SEHNR and CDR2 FQNEAQ (reference sequence). The CDR3 consists of 15 residues. The V segment lost 1 base and the J segment 5 bases; nucleotides outside the gene matches: 2.

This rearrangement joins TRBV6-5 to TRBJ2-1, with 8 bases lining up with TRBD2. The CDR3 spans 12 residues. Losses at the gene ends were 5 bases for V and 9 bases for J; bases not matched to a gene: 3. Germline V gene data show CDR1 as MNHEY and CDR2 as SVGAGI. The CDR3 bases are TGTGCCAGCAGTGGTAGCGGGGTTGAGCAGTTCTTC. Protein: CASSGSGVEQFF.

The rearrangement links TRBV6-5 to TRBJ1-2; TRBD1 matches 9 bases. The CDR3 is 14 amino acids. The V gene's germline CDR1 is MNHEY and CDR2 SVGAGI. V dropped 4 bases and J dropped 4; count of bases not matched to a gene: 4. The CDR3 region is CASSSRTGAYGYTF. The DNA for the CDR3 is TGTGCCAGCAGTTCCCGGACAGGGGCCTATGGCTACACCTTC.

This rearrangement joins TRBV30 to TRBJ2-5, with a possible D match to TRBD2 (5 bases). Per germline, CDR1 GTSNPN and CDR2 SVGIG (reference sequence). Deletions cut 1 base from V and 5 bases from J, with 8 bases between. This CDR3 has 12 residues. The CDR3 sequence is CAWSAGGETQYF. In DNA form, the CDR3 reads TGTGCCTGGAGTGCAGGCGGGGAGACCCAGTACTTC.

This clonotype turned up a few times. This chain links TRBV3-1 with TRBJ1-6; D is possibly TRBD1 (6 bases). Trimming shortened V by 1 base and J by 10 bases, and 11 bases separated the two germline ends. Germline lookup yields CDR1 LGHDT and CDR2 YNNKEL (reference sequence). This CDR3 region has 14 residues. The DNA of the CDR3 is TGTGCCAGCAGCCAAGTTCTGACAGGCTCACCCCTCCACTTT. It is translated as CASSQVLTGSPLHF.

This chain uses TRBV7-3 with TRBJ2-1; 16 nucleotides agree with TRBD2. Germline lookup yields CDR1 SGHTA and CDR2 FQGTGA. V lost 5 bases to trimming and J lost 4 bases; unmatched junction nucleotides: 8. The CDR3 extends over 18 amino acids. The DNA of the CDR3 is TGTGCCAGCAGCCCCCACCGGGGACTAGCGGGGGGGTACAATGAGCAGTTCTTC. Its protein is CASSPHRGLAGGYNEQFF.

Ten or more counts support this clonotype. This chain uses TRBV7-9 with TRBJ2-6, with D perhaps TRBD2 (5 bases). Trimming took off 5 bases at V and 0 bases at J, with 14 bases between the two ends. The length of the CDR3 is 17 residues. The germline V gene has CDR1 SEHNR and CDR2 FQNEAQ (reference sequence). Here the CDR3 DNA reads TGTGCCAGCAGCACGATGAGGGCGGGCTCTGGGGCCAACGTCCTGACTTTC. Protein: CASSTMRAGSGANVLTF.

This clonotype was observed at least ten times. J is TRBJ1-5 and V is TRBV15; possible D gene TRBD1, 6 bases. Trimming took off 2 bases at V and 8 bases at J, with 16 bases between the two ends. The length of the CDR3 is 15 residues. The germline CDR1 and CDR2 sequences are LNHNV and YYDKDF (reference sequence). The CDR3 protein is CATSRPITGSEPQHF. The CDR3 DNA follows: TGTGCCACCAGCAGACCTATTACAGGGTCGGAGCCCCAGCATTTT.

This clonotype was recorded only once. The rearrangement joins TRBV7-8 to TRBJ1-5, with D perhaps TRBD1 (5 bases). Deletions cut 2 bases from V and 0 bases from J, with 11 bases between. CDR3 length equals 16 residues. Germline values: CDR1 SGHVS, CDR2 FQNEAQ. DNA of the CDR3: TGTGCCAGCAGCTTAACTGGGACCCTTAGCAATCAGCCCCAGCATTTT. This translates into CASSLTGTLSNQPQHF.

The CDR3 nucleotides are TGCAGCGTTGGGAGGTGGGGCGGGGAGCAGTTCTTC. Translating it yields CSVGRWGGEQFF. The chain recombines TRBV29-1 with TRBJ2-1; perhaps D is TRBD1 or TRBD2 (5 bases each). From germline, CDR1 is SQVTM and CDR2 ANQGSEA. This CDR3 has 12 amino acids. Trimming stripped 4 bases from V and 10 bases from J, with 14 bases between.

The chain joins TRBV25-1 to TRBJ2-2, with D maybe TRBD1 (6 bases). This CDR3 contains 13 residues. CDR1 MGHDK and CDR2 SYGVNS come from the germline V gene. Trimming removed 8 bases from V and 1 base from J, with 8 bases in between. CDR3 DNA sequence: TGTGCCAGCTTGACAGGGAACACCGGGGAGCTGTTTTTT. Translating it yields CASLTGNTGELFF.

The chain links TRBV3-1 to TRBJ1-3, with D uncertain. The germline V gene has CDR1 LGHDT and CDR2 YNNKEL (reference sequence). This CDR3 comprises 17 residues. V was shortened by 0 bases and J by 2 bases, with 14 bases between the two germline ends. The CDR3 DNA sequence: TGTGCCAGCAGCCAAGATGCCCCAAGTGTACCTGGAAACACCATATATTTT. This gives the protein CASSQDAPSVPGNTIYF. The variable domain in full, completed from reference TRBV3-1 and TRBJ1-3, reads DTAVSQTPKYLVTQMGNDKSIKCEQNLGHDTMYWYKQDSKKFLKIMFSYNNKELIINETVPNRFSPKSPDKAHLNLHINSLELGDSAVYFCASSQDAPSVPGNTIYFGEGSWLTVV.

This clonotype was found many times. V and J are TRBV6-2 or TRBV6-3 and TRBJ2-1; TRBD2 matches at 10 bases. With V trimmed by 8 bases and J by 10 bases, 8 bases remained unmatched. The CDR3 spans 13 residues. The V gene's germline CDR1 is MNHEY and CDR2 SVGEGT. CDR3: CASGIAGGLEQFF. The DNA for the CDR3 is TGTGCCAGCGGAATAGCGGGAGGATTGGAGCAGTTCTTC.

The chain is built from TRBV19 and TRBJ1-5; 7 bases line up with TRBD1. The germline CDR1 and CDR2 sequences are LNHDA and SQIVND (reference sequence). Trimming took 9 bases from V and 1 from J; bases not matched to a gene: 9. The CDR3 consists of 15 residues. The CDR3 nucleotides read TGTGCCAGCGACCGGGACAGCGGGAGCAATCAGCCCCAGCATTTT. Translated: CASDRDSGSNQPQHF.

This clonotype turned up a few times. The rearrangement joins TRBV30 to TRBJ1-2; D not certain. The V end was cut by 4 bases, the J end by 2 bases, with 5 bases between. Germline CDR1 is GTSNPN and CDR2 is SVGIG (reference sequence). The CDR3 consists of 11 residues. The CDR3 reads CAWTVNYGYTF. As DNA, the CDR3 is TGTGCCTGGACTGTAAACTATGGCTACACCTTC. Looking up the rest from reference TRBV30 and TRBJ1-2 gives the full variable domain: SQTIHQWPATLVQPVGSPLSLECTVEGTSNPNLYWYRQAAGRGLQLLFYSVGIGQISSEVPQNLSASRPQDRQFILSSKKLLLSDSGFYLCAWTVNYGYTFGSGTRLTVV.

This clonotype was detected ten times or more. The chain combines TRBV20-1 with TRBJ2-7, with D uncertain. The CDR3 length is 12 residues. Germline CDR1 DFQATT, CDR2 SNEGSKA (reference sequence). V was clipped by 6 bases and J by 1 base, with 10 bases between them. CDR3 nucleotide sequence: TGCAGTGCCCGAGGCGCGTCCTACGAGCAGTACTTC. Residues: CSARGASYEQYF.

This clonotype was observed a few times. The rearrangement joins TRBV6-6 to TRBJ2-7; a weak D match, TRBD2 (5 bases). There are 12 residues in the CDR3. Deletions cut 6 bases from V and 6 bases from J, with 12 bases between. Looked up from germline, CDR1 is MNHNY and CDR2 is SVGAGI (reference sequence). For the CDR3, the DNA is TGTGCCAGCAGCACCGGGGTACCCGAGCAGTACTTC. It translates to CASSTGVPEQYF.

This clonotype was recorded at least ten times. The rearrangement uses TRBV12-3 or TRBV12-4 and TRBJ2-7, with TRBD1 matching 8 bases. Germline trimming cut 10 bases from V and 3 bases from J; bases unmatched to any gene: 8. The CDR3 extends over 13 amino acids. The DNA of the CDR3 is TGTGCCATCGGGACAGGAAAGTTCTACGAGCAGTACTTC. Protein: CAIGTGKFYEQYF.

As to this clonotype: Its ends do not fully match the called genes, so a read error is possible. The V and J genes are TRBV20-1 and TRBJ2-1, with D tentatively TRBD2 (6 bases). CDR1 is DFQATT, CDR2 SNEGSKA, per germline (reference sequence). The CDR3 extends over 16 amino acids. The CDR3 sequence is CCARDQWGDRYNEQFF. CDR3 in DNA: TGCTGTGCTAGAGATCAATGGGGGGACCGATACAATGAGCAGTTCTTC.

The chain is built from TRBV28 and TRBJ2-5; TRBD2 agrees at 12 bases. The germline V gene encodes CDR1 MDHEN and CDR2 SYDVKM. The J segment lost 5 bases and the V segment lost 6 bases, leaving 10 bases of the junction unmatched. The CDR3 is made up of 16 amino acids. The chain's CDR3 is CASSPRLAGAMETQYF. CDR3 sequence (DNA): TGTGCCAGCAGCCCCAGACTAGCGGGAGCTATGGAGACCCAGTACTTC.

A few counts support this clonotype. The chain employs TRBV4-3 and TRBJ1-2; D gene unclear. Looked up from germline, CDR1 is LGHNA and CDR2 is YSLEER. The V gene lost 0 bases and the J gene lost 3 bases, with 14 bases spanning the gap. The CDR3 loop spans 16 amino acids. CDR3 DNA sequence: TGCGCCAGCAGCCAAGATGAAGTCACTTACTACTATGGCTACACCTTC. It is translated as CASSQDEVTYYYGYTF.

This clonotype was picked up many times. The CDR3 nucleotides are TGTGCCAGTATAACTCGGGACTCGACCTACGAGCAGTACTTC. It encodes CASITRDSTYEQYF. V and J are TRBV2 and TRBJ2-7; D might be TRBD2 (6 bases). Germline V CDR1 and CDR2: SNHLY, FYNNEI. V lost 9 bases, J lost 2 bases, and 17 bases lay in between. The CDR3 contains 14 residues.